Below are 3 T cell receptor beta chains sequenced from a single sample in a study of OX40 agonist ivuxolimab in advanced cancers. The repertoire was sequenced with immunoSEQ multiplex PCR; TCRdb's copy has only in-frame clones and lacks some. This sample has roughly 3,100 clones, with roughly four fifths found just once. This specimen consisted of CD4+ or CD8+ T cells sorted from blood, obtained in a trial of the OX40 agonist ivuxolimab. The receptors were gathered from an adult with an advanced solid tumor such as melanoma, head and neck, liver or kidney cancer.

This clone has a single count. V is TRBV15 and J is TRBJ1-6; a weak D match, TRBD1 (5 bases). The V end was cut by 2 bases, the J end by 5 bases, with 13 bases between. The CDR3 has 16 residues. CDR1 is LNHNV and CDR2 is YYDKDF in the germline V gene (reference sequence). CDR3 sequence: CATSRSRTLNNSPLHF. The DNA for the CDR3 is TGTGCCACCAGCAGATCTAGGACACTTAATAATTCACCCCTCCACTTT.

The V gene is TRBV4-3, the J gene TRBJ1-3, with a weak D call TRBD1 (5 bases). V was pared by 0 bases and J by 0 bases, with 9 bases between. This CDR3 is 16 amino acids long. Germline V CDR1 and CDR2: LGHNA, YSLEER. DNA for the CDR3: TGCGCCAGCAGCCAAGACGGGGCAAGCTCTGGAAACACCATATATTTT. Its protein is CASSQDGASSGNTIYF.

The rearrangement uses TRBV5-6 and TRBJ1-2; D ambiguous. V shed 4 bases and J shed 2 bases, with 6 bases lying between them. CDR1 and CDR2 from the germline V gene are SGHDT and YYEEEE. This CDR3 has 12 residues. The CDR3 reads CASSTGNYGYTF. CDR3 nucleotides: TGTGCCAGCAGCACGGGAAACTATGGCTACACCTTC.